A selection of T cell receptor beta chains follows, all from one sample in a study of T cells in Graves' hyperthyroidism and ophthalmopathy. TCRdb recomputed calls from the multiplex PCR reads with MiXCR, one row per CDR3 protein. This table has around 610,000 distinct CDR3 sequences, roughly 14% appearing once. The sample consisted of blood. The receptor set was obtained from a woman aged 40 to 50 with Graves' ophthalmopathy. The CDR3 runs from the conserved cysteine through the conserved F or W. The D gene is left open where the match is weak. Only some rows state a clone size, as once, few, many or a class for expanded clones.

clone_size d_call j_call v_call cdr3_aa cdr3_nt
- - TRBJ2-7 TRBV3-1 CASSQGGQTYEQYF TGTGCCAGCAGCCAGGGGGGACAAACCTACGAGCAGTACTTC
- TRBD2 TRBJ2-2 TRBV5-1 CASSSSLAGARTGELFF TGCGCCAGCAGTTCCTCTTTAGCGGGAGCTCGGACCGGGGAGCTGTTTTTT
- - TRBJ2-7 TRBV4-2 CASSQARGGQASF TGTGCCAGCAGCCAAGCCCGGGGGGGACAGGCGAGCTTC
many - TRBJ1-5 TRBV28 CASSRGTPYQPQHF TGTGCCAGCAGTCGGGGAACGCCGTATCAGCCCCAGCATTTT
- - TRBJ2-2 TRBV20-1 CSARGPSITGELFF TGCAGTGCTAGAGGCCCAAGCATCACCGGGGAGCTGTTTTTT
many TRBD1 TRBJ2-7 TRBV28 CASSSGTGGLQYF TGTGCCAGCAGTTCCGGGACAGGGGGGTTACAGTACTTC
- - TRBJ1-5 TRBV28 CASSPMKAYSNQPQHF TGTGCCAGCAGTCCCATGAAGGCTTATAGCAATCAGCCCCAGCATTTT
- - TRBJ2-7 TRBV3-1 CASSWTASSYEQYF TGTGCCAGCTCTTGGACAGCAAGCTCCTACGAGCAGTACTTC
- TRBD2 TRBJ2-7 TRBV28 CASSPRTSYSYEQYF TGTGCCAGCAGTCCAAGGACTAGTTATTCCTACGAGCAGTACTTC
few - TRBJ1-1 TRBV20-1 CSARAEGDQMNTEAFF TGCAGTGCTAGGGCAGAAGGGGACCAGATGAACACTGAAGCTTTCTTT
many - TRBJ2-2 TRBV7-3 CASSLNNGELFF TGTGCCAGCAGCTTAAACAACGGGGAGCTGTTTTTT
- - TRBJ2-5 TRBV11-2 CASSLNVEFEKTQYF TGTGCCAGCAGCTTAAATGTCGAGTTTGAGAAGACCCAGTACTTC
- - TRBJ2-7 TRBV10-3 CAIRGGEGYEQYF TGTGCCATCAGGGGCGGGGAAGGATACGAGCAGTACTTC
many - TRBJ1-5 TRBV6-2/TRBV6-3 CASRRAVNQPQHF TGTGCCAGCCGGAGGGCGGTAAATCAGCCCCAGCATTTT
many - TRBJ2-2 TRBV6-5 CASSRTRNTGELFF TGTGCCAGCAGCCGGACTCGGAACACCGGGGAGCTGTTTTTT
- - TRBJ2-5 TRBV20-1 CSAQESSQETQYF TGCAGTGCTCAGGAGTCGTCACAAGAGACCCAGTACTTC
many - TRBJ1-5 TRBV27 CASSRLGVDQPQHF TGTGCCAGCAGCCGCCTGGGGGTCGATCAGCCCCAGCATTTT